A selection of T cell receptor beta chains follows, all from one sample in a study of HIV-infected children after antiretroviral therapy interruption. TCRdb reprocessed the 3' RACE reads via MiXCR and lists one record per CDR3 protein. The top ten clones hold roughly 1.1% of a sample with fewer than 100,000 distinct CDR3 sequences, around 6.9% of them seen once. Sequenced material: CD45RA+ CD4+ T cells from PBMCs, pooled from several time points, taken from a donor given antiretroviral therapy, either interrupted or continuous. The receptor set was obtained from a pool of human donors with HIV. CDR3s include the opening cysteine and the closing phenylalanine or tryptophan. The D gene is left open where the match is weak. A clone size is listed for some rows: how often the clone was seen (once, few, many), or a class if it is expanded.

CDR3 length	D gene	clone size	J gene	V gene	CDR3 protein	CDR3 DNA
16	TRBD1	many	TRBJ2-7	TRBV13	CASSRTGTGWAPEQYF	TGTGCCAGCAGCAGAACCGGGACAGGGTGGGCTCCCGAGCAGTACTTC
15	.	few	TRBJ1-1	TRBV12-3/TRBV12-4	CASSARRGAKTEAFF	TGTGCCAGCAGTGCCCGCCGGGGGGCAAAAACTGAAGCTTTCTTT
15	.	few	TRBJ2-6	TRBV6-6	CASSFRQTGANVLTF	TGTGCCAGCAGTTTCAGACAGACTGGGGCCAACGTCCTGACTTTC
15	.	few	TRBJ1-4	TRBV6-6	CASSYSPSRNEKLFF	TGTGCCAGCAGTTACTCTCCCTCTCGGAATGAAAAACTGTTTTTT
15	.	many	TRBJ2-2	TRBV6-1	CASRGRSIAAGELFF	TGTGCCAGCAGGGGGCGATCGATCGCGGCCGGGGAGCTGTTTTTT
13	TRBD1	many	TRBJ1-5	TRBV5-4	CASSLQGDHDRAF	TGTGCCAGCAGCTTGCAGGGGGACCATGACAGGGCTTTT
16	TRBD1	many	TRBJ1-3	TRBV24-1	CATSDPGGISGNTIYF	TGTGCCACCAGTGACCCAGGGGGTATTTCTGGAAACACCATATATTTT
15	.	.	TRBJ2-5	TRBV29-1	CSPEGLRADRGTKYF	TGCAGCCCTGAGGGACTGCGGGCGGACCGAGGGACCAAGTACTTC
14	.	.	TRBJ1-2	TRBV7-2	CASSPRGLRWGYTF	TGTGCCAGCAGTCCCCGGGGGCTGAGGTGGGGCTACACCTTC
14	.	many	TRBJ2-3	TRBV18	CASSLGQPTDTQYF	TGTGCCAGCTCACTAGGACAGCCCACAGATACGCAGTATTTT
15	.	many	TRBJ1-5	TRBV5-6	CASSLGDGGNQPQHF	TGTGCCAGCAGCTTGGGAGACGGAGGCAATCAGCCCCAGCATTTT
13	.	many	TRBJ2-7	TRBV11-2	CASSLQGPYEQYF	TGTGCCAGCAGCTTACAGGGCCCCTACGAGCAGTACTTC
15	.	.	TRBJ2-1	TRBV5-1	CASSLAGTANNEQFF	TGCGCCAGCAGCTTGGCGGGGACCGCCAACAATGAGCAGTTCTTC
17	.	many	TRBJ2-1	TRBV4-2	CASSQESSRGFYNEQFF	TGTGCCAGCAGCCAAGAATCATCGCGGGGTTTCTACAATGAGCAGTTCTTC
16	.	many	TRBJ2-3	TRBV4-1	CASSQDRGSGTDTQYF	TGCGCCAGCAGCCAAGATCGGGGCAGCGGCACAGATACGCAGTATTTT
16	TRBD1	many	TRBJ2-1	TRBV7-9	CASSTQGARSGNEQFF	TGTGCCAGCAGTACACAGGGGGCGCGATCGGGGAATGAGCAGTTCTTC